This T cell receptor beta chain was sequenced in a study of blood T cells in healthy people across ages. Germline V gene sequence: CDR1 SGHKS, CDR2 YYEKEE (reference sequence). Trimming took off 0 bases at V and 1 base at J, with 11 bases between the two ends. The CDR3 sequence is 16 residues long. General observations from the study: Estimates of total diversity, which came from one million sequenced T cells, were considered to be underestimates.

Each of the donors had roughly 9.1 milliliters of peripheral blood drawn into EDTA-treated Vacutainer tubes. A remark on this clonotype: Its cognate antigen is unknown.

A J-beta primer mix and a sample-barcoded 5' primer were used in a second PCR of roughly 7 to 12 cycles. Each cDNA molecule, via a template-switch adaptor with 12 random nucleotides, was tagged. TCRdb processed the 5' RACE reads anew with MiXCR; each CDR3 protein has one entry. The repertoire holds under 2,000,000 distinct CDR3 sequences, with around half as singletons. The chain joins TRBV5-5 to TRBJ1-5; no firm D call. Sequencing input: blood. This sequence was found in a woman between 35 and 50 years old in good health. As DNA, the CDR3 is TGTGCCAGCAGCTTGGGACAAGGAAAAAGCAATCAGCCCCAGCATTTT. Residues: CASSLGQGKSNQPQHF.